This TCR beta chain derives from a study of tumor and adjacent non-tumor tissue in lung cancer. At the level of the study: About 4.17 million productive TCRbeta reads were obtained per sample on average. General observations from the study: Higher tumor TCR diversity was associated with shorter survival.

In its sample, this clonotype is medium-sized. Its antigen is unknown. Trimming removed 1 base from V and 10 bases from J, with 16 bases in between. This CDR3 is 14 amino acids long. Per the germline V gene, CDR1 is SGHAT and CDR2 is FQNNGV. No cell sorting was done before RNA was extracted from the tissue. Newly diagnosed lung cancer patients had thoracic surgery in China, August–November 2014, without prior chemotherapy. Three rounds of nested PCR, following a modified ARM-PCR protocol, produced the TCRbeta library. TCRdb re-analysed the multiplex PCR reads in MiXCR, keeping a single row per CDR3 protein. Found here are roughly 140,000 distinct CDR3 sequences, 66% of them singletons; the top ten hold 15% to 20%.

Sequenced material: lung tumor tissue. The rearrangement uses TRBV11-2 and TRBJ1-1; perhaps TRBD1 as D (5 bases). This receptor was obtained from a man aged 60-69 years with small cell lung cancer. The CDR3 region is CASSLVGRGTAAFF. The CDR3 region has the DNA TGTGCCAGCAGCTTAGTTGGGAGGGGTACAGCAGCTTTCTTT.